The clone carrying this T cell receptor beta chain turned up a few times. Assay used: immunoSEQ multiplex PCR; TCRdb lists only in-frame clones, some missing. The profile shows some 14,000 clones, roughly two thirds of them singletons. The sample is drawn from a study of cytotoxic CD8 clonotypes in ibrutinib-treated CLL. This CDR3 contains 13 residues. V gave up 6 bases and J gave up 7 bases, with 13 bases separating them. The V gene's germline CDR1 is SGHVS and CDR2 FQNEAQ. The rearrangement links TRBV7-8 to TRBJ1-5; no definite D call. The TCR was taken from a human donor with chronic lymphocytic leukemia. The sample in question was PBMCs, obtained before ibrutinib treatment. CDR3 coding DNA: TGTGCCAGCAGACACGGCGGTGGGCAGCCCCAGCATTTT. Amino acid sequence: CASRHGGGQPQHF.